These T cell receptor beta chains were read from a single sample in a study of PD-L1 blockade in urothelial cancer. Using immunoSEQ multiplex PCR, the repertoire was profiled, and TCRdb retains in-frame clones only, with some absent. The data show some 19,000 clones, about four fifths seen once. The sample here was PBMCs, taken around atezolizumab (anti-PD-L1) treatment. The receptors shown here come from a middle-aged man with urothelial cancer. The CDR3 runs from the conserved cysteine through the conserved F or W. A D gene is named only where the DNA matches it firmly. Clone size is not always given. Where it is, it says once, few, many or a class for expanded clones.

.	TRBV6-1	TRBJ1-2	TRBD1	TGTGCCAGCAGTGAAGACAGGGGCCTTAATGGCTACACCTTC	CASSEDRGLNGYTF
.	TRBV11-2	TRBJ2-2	TRBD1	TGTGCCAGCAGCGGTCGTCAGGGGGCGGTGGGGAACACCGGGGAGCTGTTTTTT	CASSGRQGAVGNTGELFF
.	TRBV5-1	TRBJ2-3	.	TGCGCCAGCAGCTTGGCCAAGTCAAGACACCTCCCAGATACGCAGTATTTT	CASSLAKSRHLPDTQYF
.	TRBV4-1	TRBJ2-3	TRBD2	TGCGCCAGCAGCCAGACTAGCGGGGACACAGATACGCAGTATTTT	CASSQTSGDTDTQYF
.	TRBV19	TRBJ1-1	.	TGTGCCAGTAGTATTTGGGGGAGGCGAGCTTTCTTT	CASSIWGRRAFF
.	TRBV5-1	TRBJ2-3	TRBD1	TGCGCCACCAGGACAGGGGCCGCAGATACGCAGTATTTT	CATRTGAADTQYF
.	TRBV5-1	TRBJ2-2	.	TGCGCCAGCAGCTTGACGGCGGAGGCCGGGGAGCTGTTTTTT	CASSLTAEAGELFF
.	TRBV15	TRBJ2-1	TRBD1	TGTGCCACCAGCACGGACAGGTACAATGAGCAGTTCTTC	CATSTDRYNEQFF
.	TRBV28	TRBJ1-3	TRBD1	TGTGCCAGCAGTCTCTTGGACAGGGTCGTAACTGGAAACACCATATATTTT	CASSLLDRVVTGNTIYF
.	TRBV6-6	TRBJ2-1	TRBD1	TGTGCCAGCTTCCGGGACAGCAGAAATGAGCAGTTCTTC	CASFRDSRNEQFF
.	TRBV27	TRBJ2-5	.	TGTGCCAGCAGCCGGACAAGGGTTGGAGAGACCCAGTACTTC	CASSRTRVGETQYF
.	TRBV4-2	TRBJ1-4	.	TGTGCCAGCAGCCGCCAAACAGGGACTAATGAAAAACTGTTTTTT	CASSRQTGTNEKLFF
few	TRBV28	TRBJ1-5	.	TGTGCCAGCGAAGGGGGAGAGCCCCAGCATTTT	CASEGGEPQHF
.	TRBV5-1	TRBJ2-2	TRBD1	TGCGCCAGCAAGGGACAGGGGGACACCGGGGAGCTGTTTTTT	CASKGQGDTGELFF
.	TRBV4-1	TRBJ2-1	TRBD2	TGCGCCAGCAGCCGGTCGCTCGGGGGGGGCCCCTACAATGAGCAGTTCTTC	CASSRSLGGGPYNEQFF
.	TRBV5-1	TRBJ1-2	.	TGCGCCAGCAGCAAGACGAGAGGGATGGCCTATGGCTACACCTTC	CASSKTRGMAYGYTF
once	TRBV30	TRBJ2-7	TRBD2	TGTGCCTGGAGCGAAACCGGGACTAGCAACTCCTACGAGCAGTACTTC	CAWSETGTSNSYEQYF
few	TRBV6-1	TRBJ1-2	TRBD1	TGTGCCAGCAGAAGGCTAGGGACAGGGGATTTTGGCTACACCTTC	CASRRLGTGDFGYTF
few	TRBV5-1	TRBJ1-2	TRBD1	TGCGCCAGCAGCTTGGAGGGGGGACAGGCGGGCTACACCTTC	CASSLEGGQAGYTF
.	TRBV6-5	TRBJ1-1	TRBD1	TGTGCCAGCAGCTTCGGACAGGTCACTGAAGCTTTCTTT	CASSFGQVTEAFF
.	TRBV18	TRBJ1-5	.	TGTGCCAGCCAACTCAGTGGGTCAGGTACAGGGAGCAATCAGCCCCAGCATTTT	CASQLSGSGTGSNQPQHF
once	TRBV19	TRBJ1-1	TRBD1	TGTGCCAGTAGTATATGGGGACAGGGGTCTGAAGCTTTCTTT	CASSIWGQGSEAFF
.	TRBV5-6	TRBJ2-1	.	TGTGCCAGCAGCTTGGACGTCGGGAACAATGAGCAGTTCTTC	CASSLDVGNNEQFF
once	TRBV19	TRBJ1-1	.	TGTGCCAGTAGCTCAGGCAAACAAGTGAACACTGAAGCTTTCTTT	CASSSGKQVNTEAFF
.	TRBV18	TRBJ1-1	.	TGTGCCAGCTCACCACCCGTCAAGGTTCGGGGCACTGAAGCTTTCTTT	CASSPPVKVRGTEAFF
.	TRBV18	TRBJ2-5	TRBD1	TGTGCCAGCGCGGGGTTCCGGGCAGGGGGCGAAGAGACCCAGTACTTC	CASAGFRAGGEETQYF
.	TRBV19	TRBJ2-2	.	TGTGCCAGTAGTATTTTAGAGGTGGGGGAGCTGTTTTTT	CASSILEVGELFF
.	TRBV2	TRBJ2-7	.	TGTGCCAGCAACTTTCAGGCCTCCTACGAGCAGTACTTC	CASNFQASYEQYF
.	TRBV6-5	TRBJ2-1	TRBD2	TGTGCCAGCAGTCATCCGGGACTAGGAAGCAATGAGCAGTTCTTC	CASSHPGLGSNEQFF
.	TRBV5-1	TRBJ1-1	TRBD1	TGCGCCAGCAGCTTGGACGGACAGGCGAAGAACACTGAAGCTTTCTTT	CASSLDGQAKNTEAFF
.	TRBV15	TRBJ2-3	TRBD2	TGTGCCAGGACGGGGGGGCTACGGGGCACAGATACGCAGTATTTT	CARTGGLRGTDTQYF
few	TRBV5-1	TRBJ2-2	.	TGCGCCAGCAGTTCAAATCCGGGAGCGAACACCGGGGAGCTGTTTTTT	CASSSNPGANTGELFF
.	TRBV28	TRBJ1-2	.	TGTGCCAGCAGTTTAATTACCCAACGGGGCTACACCTTC	CASSLITQRGYTF
.	TRBV2	TRBJ2-7	.	TGTGCCAGCAAGGGGCAGTTCTACGAGCAGTACTTC	CASKGQFYEQYF
.	TRBV7-6	TRBJ1-2	TRBD1	TGTGCCAGCAGCTTAGAGGATCCAGGGGGCGACTATGGCTACACCTTC	CASSLEDPGGDYGYTF
.	TRBV11-2	TRBJ1-4	.	TGTGCCAGCAGACCCGACATGGGTGAAAAACTGTTTTTT	CASRPDMGEKLFF
.	TRBV28	TRBJ2-1	.	TGTGCCACCGAACCGGGGACTCCATACAATGAGCAGTTCTTC	CATEPGTPYNEQFF
.	TRBV6-1	TRBJ2-1	TRBD2	TGTGCCAGCACTAGCGGAAGTGTTGGGTATGAGCAGTTCTTC	CASTSGSVGYEQFF
.	TRBV15	TRBJ2-3	.	TGTGCCACCAGCAGATCCTATCCAACTAGCACAGATACGCAGTATTTT	CATSRSYPTSTDTQYF
.	TRBV5-5	TRBJ2-7	.	TGTGCCAGCAGCTTTGCGACACGGAGGGCATACGAGCAGTACTTC	CASSFATRRAYEQYF
.	TRBV6-1	TRBJ2-4	TRBD2	TGTGCCAGCAGTGAAGCGCTAGCGGGGGGAGACATTCAGTACTTC	CASSEALAGGDIQYF
.	TRBV6-1	TRBJ1-2	.	TGTGCCAGCAGTTTCCTCTCTAACTATGGCTACACCTTC	CASSFLSNYGYTF
.	TRBV7-2	TRBJ1-2	.	TGTGCCAGCAGACCCCCGGGGGGGGGCATCTATGGCTACACCTTC	CASRPPGGGIYGYTF
.	TRBV10-3	TRBJ1-2	.	TGTGCCATCAGTGAGTCAGCTGTGGCGGTAGACTATGGCTACACCTTC	CAISESAVAVDYGYTF
once	TRBV27	TRBJ2-7	.	TGTGCCAGCAGGAAACAGGGAACCCACTACGAGCAGTACTTC	CASRKQGTHYEQYF
.	TRBV19	TRBJ2-3	.	TGTGCCAGTAGTAGTAGGGGACTTTCCACAGATACGCAGTATTTT	CASSSRGLSTDTQYF
.	TRBV27	TRBJ1-1	.	TGTGCCAGCAGTTTGTCCGGGACATTGGTTATTCAAGCTTTCTTT	CASSLSGTLVIQAFF
.	TRBV19	TRBJ1-1	.	TGTGCCAGTAGTAGGGGCAGGGGGAACACTGAAGCTTTCTTT	CASSRGRGNTEAFF
.	TRBV7-9	TRBJ2-7	TRBD2	TGTGCCAGCAGTCTATTAGCGGGAGGATTCTACGAGCAGTACTTC	CASSLLAGGFYEQYF
.	TRBV29-1	TRBJ2-2	TRBD2	TGCAGCGCACTGGGAGCGGGGGGCTACACCGGGGAGCTGTTTTTT	CSALGAGGYTGELFF
.	TRBV6-5	TRBJ2-1	TRBD1	TGTGCCAGCAGGGGGGACAGGGTAGGCAATGAGCAGTTCTTC	CASRGDRVGNEQFF
.	TRBV18	TRBJ1-1	TRBD1	TGTGCCAGCTCACCGCCCACCGGGACAGGGAAGGGTTGGACTGAAGCTTTCTTT	CASSPPTGTGKGWTEAFF
.	TRBV11-2	TRBJ1-3	TRBD1	TGTGCCAGCAGCTCGACAGGGGCCTCTGGAAACACCATATATTTT	CASSSTGASGNTIYF
.	TRBV15	TRBJ2-1	.	TGTGCCACCAGCAGAGCCGCCGGGCCAGGGGACAATGAGCAGTTCTTC	CATSRAAGPGDNEQFF
.	TRBV6-6	TRBJ2-5	TRBD1	TGTGCCAGCAGTTTATCCCCAGGGGGCGTAGAGACCCAGTACTTC	CASSLSPGGVETQYF
.	TRBV5-1	TRBJ2-1	TRBD1	TGCGCCAGCAGCTTGGGACAGGGTTATGAGCAGTTCTTC	CASSLGQGYEQFF
.	TRBV10-3	TRBJ2-2	TRBD2	TGTGCCATCAGGGAAAGCGCGGGAGGTCGAACCGGGGAGCTGTTTTTT	CAIRESAGGRTGELFF
.	TRBV28	TRBJ1-5	TRBD1	TGTGCCAGCAGTTCGGACAGGGGCTTAAGCAATCAGCCCCAGCATTTT	CASSSDRGLSNQPQHF
.	TRBV6-7	TRBJ2-3	.	TGTGCCAGCAGTTACTCGGGGAGCGGGTCACCCCATCTCGGAGATACGCAGTATTTT	CASSYSGSGSPHLGDTQYF